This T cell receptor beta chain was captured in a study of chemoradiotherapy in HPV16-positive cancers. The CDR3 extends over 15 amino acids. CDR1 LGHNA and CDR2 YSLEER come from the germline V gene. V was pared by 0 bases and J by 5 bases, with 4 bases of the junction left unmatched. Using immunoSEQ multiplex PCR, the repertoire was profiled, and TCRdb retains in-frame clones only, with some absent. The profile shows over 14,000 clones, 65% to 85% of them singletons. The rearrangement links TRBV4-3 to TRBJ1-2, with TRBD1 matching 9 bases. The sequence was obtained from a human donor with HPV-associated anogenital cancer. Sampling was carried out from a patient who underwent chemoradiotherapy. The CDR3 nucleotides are TGCGCCAGCAGCCAAGAGTTACAGGGGGCATATGGCTACACCTTC. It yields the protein CASSQELQGAYGYTF.